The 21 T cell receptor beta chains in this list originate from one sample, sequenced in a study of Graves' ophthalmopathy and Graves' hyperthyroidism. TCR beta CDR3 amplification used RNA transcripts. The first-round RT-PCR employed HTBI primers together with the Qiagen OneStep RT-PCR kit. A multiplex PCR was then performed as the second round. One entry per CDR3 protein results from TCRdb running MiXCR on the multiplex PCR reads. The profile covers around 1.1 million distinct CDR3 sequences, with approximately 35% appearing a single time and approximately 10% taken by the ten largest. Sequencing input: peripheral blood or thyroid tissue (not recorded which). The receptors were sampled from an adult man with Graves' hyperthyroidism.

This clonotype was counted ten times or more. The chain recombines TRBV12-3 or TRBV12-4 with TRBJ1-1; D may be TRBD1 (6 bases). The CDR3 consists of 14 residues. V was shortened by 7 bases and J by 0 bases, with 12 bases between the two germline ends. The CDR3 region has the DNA TGTGCCAGCATGGACAGTACTTTGAACACTGAAGCTTTCTTT. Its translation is CASMDSTLNTEAFF.

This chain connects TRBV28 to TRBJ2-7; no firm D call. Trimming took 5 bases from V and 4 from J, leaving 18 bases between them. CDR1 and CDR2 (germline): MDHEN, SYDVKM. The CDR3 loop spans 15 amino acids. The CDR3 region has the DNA TGTGCCAGCAGTGCTCCTCTTTTCCAAGATTACGAGCAGTACTTC. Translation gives CASSAPLFQDYEQYF.

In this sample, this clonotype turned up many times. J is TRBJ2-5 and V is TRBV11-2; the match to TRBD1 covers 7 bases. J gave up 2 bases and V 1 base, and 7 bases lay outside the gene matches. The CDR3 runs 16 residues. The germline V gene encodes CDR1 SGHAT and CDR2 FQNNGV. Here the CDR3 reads CASSLVTGAEQETQYF. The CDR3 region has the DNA TGTGCCAGCAGCTTAGTAACAGGGGCCGAACAAGAGACCCAGTACTTC.

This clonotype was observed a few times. The CDR3 DNA reads TGCAGTGCGTCGCCGGGACTTAGTTCCTACGAGCAGTACTTC. Its translation is CSASPGLSSYEQYF. The V and J genes are TRBV20-1 and TRBJ2-7; tentatively, D is TRBD2 (6 bases). Trimming removed 6 bases at V and 1 base at J, with 16 bases between. The germline V gene encodes CDR1 DFQATT and CDR2 SNEGSKA (reference sequence). The CDR3 is made up of 14 amino acids.

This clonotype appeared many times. In nucleotides, the CDR3 is TGTGCCAGCAGCTCCGCCCGGACAGACTGGGGCGGGGAGCTGTTTTTT. Translated, it gives CASSSARTDWGGELFF. J is TRBJ2-2 and V is TRBV7-2; D is possibly TRBD1 (6 bases). CDR1 is SGHTA, CDR2 FQGNSA, per germline. V was clipped by 4 bases and J by 7 bases, with 19 bases between them. This CDR3 has 16 amino acids.

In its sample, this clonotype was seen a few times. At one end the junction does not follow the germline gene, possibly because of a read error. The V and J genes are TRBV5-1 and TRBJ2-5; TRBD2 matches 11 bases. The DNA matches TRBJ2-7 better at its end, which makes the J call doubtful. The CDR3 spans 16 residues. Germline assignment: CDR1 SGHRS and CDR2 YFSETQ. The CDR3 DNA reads TGTGCCAGCAGCTCAACCGGGACTAGCGGTACCTACGAGCAGTACTTC. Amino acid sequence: CASSSTGTSGTYEQYF.

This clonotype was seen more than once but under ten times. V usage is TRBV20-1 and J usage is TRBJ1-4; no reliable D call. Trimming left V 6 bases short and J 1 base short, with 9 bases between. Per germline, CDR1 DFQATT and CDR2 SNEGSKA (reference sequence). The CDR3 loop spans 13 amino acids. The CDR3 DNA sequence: TGCAGTGCCAAGATCCTAACTAATGAAAAACTGTTTTTT. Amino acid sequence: CSAKILTNEKLFF.

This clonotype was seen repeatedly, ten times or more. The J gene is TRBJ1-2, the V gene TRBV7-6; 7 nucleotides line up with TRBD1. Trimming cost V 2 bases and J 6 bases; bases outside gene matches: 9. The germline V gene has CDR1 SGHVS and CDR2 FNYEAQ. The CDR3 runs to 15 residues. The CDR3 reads CASSLWPTGDNGYTF. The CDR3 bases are TGTGCCAGCAGCTTATGGCCTACAGGGGATAATGGCTACACCTTC.

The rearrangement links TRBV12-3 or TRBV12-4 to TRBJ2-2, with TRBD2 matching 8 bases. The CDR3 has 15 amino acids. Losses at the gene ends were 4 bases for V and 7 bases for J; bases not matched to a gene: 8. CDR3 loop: CASSYFGLASGELFF. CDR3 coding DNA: TGTGCCAGCAGTTATTTTGGACTAGCAAGCGGGGAGCTGTTTTTT.

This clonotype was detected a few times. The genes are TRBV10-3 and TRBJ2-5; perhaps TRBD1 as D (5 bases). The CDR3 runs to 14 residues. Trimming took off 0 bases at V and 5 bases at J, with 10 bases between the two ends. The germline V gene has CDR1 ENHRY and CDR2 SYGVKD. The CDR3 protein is CAISESSGHETQYF. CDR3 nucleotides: TGTGCCATCAGTGAGTCATCAGGGCACGAGACCCAGTACTTC.

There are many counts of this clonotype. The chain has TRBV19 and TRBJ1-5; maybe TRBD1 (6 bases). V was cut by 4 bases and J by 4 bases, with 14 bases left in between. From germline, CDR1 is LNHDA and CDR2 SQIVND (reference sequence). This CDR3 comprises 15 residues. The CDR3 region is CASSTYYQGNQPQHF. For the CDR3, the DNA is TGTGCCAGTAGTACTTACTACCAGGGGAATCAGCCCCAGCATTTT. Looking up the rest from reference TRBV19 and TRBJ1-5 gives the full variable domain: DGGITQSPKYLFRKEGQNVTLSCEQNLNHDAMYWYRQDPGQGLRLIYYSQIVNDFQKGDIAEGYSVSREKKESFPLTVTSAQKNPTAFYLCASSTYYQGNQPQHFGDGTRLSIL.

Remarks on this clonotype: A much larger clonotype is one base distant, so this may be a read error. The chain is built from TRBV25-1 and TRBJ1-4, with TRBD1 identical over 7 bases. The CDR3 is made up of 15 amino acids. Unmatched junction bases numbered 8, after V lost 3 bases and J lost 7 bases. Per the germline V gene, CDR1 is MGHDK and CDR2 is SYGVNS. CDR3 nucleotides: TGTGCCAGCAGTGAGCTCAGGGGGGCTACTGAAAAACTGTTTTTT. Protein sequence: CASSELRGATEKLFF.

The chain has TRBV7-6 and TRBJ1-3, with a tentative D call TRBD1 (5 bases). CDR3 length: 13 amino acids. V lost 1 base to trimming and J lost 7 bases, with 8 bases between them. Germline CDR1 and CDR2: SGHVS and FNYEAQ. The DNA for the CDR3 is TGTGCCAGCAGCTTAGGACAGCTGAACACCATATATTTT. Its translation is CASSLGQLNTIYF. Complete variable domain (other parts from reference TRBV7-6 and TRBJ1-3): GAGVSQSPRYKVTKRGQDVALRCDPISGHVSLYWYRQALGQGPEFLTYFNYEAQQDKSGLPNDRFSAERPEGSISTLTIQRTEQRDSAMYRCASSLGQLNTIYFGEGSWLTVV.

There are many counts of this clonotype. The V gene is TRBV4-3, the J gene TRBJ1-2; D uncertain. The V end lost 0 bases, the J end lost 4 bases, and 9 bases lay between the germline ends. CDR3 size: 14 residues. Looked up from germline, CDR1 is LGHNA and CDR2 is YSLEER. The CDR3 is CASSQDAGAYGYTF. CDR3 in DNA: TGCGCCAGCAGCCAAGACGCAGGTGCCTATGGCTACACCTTC.

CDR3 residues: CASQDSYNEQFF. CDR3 nucleotide sequence: TGTGCCAGCCAGGACAGCTACAATGAGCAGTTCTTC. The chain is built from TRBV7-6 and TRBJ2-7; possible D gene TRBD1, 6 bases. The J call is uncertain, as TRBJ2-1 better fits the DNA end. Germline V gene lookup returns CDR1 SGHVS and CDR2 FNYEAQ. The CDR3 runs 12 residues.

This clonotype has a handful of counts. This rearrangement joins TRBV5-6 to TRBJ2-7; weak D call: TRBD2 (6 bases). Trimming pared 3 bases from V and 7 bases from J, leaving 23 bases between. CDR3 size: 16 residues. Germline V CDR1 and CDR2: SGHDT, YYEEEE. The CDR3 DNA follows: TGTGCCAGCAGCTACCCTCCCGTGGAGGGTAGCAGGGAGCAGTACTTC. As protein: CASSYPPVEGSREQYF.

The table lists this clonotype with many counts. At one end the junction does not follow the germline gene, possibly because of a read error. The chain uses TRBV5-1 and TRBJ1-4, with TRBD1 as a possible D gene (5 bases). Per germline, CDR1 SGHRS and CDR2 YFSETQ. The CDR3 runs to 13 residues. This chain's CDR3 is CASSFRGGEKLFF. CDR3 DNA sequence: TGTGCCAGCAGCTTTCGCGGGGGGGAAAAACTGTTTTTT. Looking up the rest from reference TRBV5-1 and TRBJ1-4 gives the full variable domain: KAGVTQTPRYLIKTRGQQVTLSCSPISGHRSVSWYQQTPGQGLQFLFEYFSETQRNKGNFPGRFSGRQFSNSRSEMNVSTLELGDSALYLCASSFRGGEKLFFGSGTQLSVL.

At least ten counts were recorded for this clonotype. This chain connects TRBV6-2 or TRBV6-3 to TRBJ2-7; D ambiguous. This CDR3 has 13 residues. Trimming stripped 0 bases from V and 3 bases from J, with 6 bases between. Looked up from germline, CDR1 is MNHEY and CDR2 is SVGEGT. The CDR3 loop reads CASSYSTDYEQYF. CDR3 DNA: TGTGCCAGCAGTTACTCCACAGACTACGAGCAGTACTTC.

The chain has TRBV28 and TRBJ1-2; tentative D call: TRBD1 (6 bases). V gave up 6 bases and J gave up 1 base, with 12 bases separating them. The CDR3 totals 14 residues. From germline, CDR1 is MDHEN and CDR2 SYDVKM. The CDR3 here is CASSLEGDNYGYTF. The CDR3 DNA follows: TGTGCCAGCAGCCTCGAGGGGGATAACTATGGCTACACCTTC.

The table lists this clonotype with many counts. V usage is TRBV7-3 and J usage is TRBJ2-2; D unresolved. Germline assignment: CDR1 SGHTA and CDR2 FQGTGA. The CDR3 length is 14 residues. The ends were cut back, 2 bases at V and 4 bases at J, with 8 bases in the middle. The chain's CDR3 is CASSLGLGTGELFF. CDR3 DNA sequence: TGTGCCAGCAGCTTAGGTCTTGGCACCGGGGAGCTGTTTTTT. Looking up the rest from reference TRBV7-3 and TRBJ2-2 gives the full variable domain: GAGVSQTPSNKVTEKGKYVELRCDPISGHTALYWYRQSLGQGPEFLIYFQGTGAADDSGLPNDRFFAVRPEGSVSTLKIQRTERGDSAVYLCASSLGLGTGELFFGEGSRLTVL.

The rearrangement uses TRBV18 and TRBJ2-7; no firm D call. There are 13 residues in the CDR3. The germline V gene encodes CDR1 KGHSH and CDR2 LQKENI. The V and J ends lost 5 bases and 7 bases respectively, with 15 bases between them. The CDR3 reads CASSSKQLSEQYF. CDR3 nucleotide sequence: TGTGCCAGCTCATCTAAACAGCTTTCGGAGCAGTACTTC.